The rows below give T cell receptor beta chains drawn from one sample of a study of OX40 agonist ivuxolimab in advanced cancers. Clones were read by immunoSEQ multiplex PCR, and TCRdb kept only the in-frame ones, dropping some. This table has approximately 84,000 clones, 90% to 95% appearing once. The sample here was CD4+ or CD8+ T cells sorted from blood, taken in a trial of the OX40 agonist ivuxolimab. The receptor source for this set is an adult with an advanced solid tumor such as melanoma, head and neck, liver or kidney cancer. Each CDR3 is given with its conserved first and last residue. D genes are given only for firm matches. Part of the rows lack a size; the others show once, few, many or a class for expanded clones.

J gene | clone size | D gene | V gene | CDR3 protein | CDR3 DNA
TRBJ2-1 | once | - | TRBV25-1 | CASSEFVRRSSYNEQFF | TGTGCCAGCAGTGAATTCGTACGGCGGAGCTCCTACAATGAGCAGTTCTTC
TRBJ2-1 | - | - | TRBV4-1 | CASSQVGEQFF | TGCGCCAGCAGCCAAGTCGGTGAGCAGTTCTTC
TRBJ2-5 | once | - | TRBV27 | CASSSTGSWETQYF | TGTGCCAGCAGTTCCACTGGATCGTGGGAGACCCAGTACTTC
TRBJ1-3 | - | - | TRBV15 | CATNIDRFSGNTIYF | TGTGCCACCAACATCGACAGGTTCTCTGGAAACACCATATATTTT
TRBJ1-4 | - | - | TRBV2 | CASNFPRRGEKLFF | TGTGCCAGCAATTTCCCTCGCCGGGGTGAAAAACTGTTTTTT
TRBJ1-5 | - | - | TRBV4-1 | CASSPRGNQPQHF | TGCGCCAGCAGCCCCCGGGGTAATCAGCCCCAGCATTTT
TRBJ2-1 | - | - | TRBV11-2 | CASSPRASEQFF | TGTGCCAGCAGCCCGCGGGCAAGTGAGCAGTTCTTC
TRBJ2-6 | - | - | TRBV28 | CASSFYSGANVLTF | TGTGCCAGCAGTTTTTACTCTGGGGCCAACGTCCTGACTTTC
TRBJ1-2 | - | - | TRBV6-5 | CASSYESNYGYTF | TGTGCCAGCAGTTACGAGTCTAACTATGGCTACACCTTC
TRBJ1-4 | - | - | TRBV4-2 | CASSHNQRRGLNEKLFF | TGTGCCAGCAGCCACAATCAGAGACGGGGATTAAATGAAAAACTGTTTTTT
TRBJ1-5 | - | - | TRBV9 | CASSVYDSNQPQHF | TGTGCCAGCAGCGTATACGATAGCAATCAGCCCCAGCATTTT
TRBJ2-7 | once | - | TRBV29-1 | CSVERAGEQYF | TGCAGCGTTGAAAGGGCAGGGGAACAGTACTTC
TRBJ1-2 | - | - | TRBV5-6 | CASSLGGGNYGYTF | TGTGCCAGCAGCTTGGGGGGAGGTAACTATGGCTACACCTTC
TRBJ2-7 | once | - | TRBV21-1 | CASSKEGVTGGKYEQYF | TGTGCCAGCAGCAAAGAGGGGGTGACAGGGGGCAAGTACGAGCAGTACTTC
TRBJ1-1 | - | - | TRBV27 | CASSLSHSSDTEAFF | TGTGCCAGCAGTTTGTCCCATAGTTCCGACACTGAAGCTTTCTTT
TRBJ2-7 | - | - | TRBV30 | CAWSVYLWYEQYF | TGTGCCTGGAGTGTATATCTGTGGTACGAGCAGTACTTC
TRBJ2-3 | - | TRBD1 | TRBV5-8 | CASSPGQGGTQYF | TGTGCCAGCAGCCCTGGACAGGGAGGTACGCAGTATTTT
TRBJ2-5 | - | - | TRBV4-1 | CASSLAQYGNQYETQYF | TGCGCCAGCAGCCTAGCCCAATACGGGAATCAGTATGAGACCCAGTACTTC
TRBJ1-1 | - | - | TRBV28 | CASSFVTGTEAFF | TGTGCCAGCAGTTTCGTCACAGGGACTGAAGCTTTCTTT
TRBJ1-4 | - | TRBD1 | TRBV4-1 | CASSQEDRISREKLFF | TGCGCCAGCAGCCAAGAGGACAGGATTTCGCGGGAAAAACTGTTTTTT
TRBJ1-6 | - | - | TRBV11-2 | CASSPFSSLYNSPLHF | TGTGCCAGCAGCCCCTTTTCAAGCCTTTATAATTCACCCCTCCACTTT
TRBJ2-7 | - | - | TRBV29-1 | CSVEIRGDPQFLFAYEQYF | TGCAGCGTGGAAATTAGGGGGGACCCGCAATTCCTCTTTGCTTACGAGCAGTACTTC
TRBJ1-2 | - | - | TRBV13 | CASSSSDALFGDYTF | TGTGCCAGCAGCTCCTCAGACGCCCTCTTCGGAGACTACACCTTC
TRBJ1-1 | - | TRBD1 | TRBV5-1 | CASSFGTGNTEAFF | TGCGCCAGCAGCTTTGGGACAGGGAACACTGAAGCTTTCTTT
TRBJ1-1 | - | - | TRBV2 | CASSEAGTEAFF | TGTGCCAGCAGTGAAGCAGGGACTGAAGCTTTCTTT
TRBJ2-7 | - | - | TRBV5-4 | CASSRGSGAYEQYF | TGTGCCAGCAGCCGGGGCTCGGGGGCTTACGAGCAGTACTTC
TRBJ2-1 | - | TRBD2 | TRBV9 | CASSVVEAGDPSGQFF | TGTGCCAGCAGCGTAGTTGAAGCGGGAGATCCGTCTGGGCAGTTCTTC
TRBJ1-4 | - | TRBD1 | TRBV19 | CASSMAGGEKLFF | TGTGCCAGTAGTATGGCAGGGGGTGAAAAACTGTTTTTT
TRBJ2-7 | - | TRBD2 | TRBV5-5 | CASSLDADWTSGKYEQYF | TGTGCCAGCAGCTTGGACGCCGATTGGACTAGCGGGAAATACGAGCAGTACTTC
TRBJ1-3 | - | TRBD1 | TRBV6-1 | CASSEQGAGNTIYF | TGTGCCAGCTCCGAACAGGGGGCTGGAAACACCATATATTTT
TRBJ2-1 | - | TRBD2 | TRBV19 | CASSPQSGRYNEQFF | TGTGCCAGTAGTCCACAAAGCGGGAGGTACAATGAGCAGTTCTTC